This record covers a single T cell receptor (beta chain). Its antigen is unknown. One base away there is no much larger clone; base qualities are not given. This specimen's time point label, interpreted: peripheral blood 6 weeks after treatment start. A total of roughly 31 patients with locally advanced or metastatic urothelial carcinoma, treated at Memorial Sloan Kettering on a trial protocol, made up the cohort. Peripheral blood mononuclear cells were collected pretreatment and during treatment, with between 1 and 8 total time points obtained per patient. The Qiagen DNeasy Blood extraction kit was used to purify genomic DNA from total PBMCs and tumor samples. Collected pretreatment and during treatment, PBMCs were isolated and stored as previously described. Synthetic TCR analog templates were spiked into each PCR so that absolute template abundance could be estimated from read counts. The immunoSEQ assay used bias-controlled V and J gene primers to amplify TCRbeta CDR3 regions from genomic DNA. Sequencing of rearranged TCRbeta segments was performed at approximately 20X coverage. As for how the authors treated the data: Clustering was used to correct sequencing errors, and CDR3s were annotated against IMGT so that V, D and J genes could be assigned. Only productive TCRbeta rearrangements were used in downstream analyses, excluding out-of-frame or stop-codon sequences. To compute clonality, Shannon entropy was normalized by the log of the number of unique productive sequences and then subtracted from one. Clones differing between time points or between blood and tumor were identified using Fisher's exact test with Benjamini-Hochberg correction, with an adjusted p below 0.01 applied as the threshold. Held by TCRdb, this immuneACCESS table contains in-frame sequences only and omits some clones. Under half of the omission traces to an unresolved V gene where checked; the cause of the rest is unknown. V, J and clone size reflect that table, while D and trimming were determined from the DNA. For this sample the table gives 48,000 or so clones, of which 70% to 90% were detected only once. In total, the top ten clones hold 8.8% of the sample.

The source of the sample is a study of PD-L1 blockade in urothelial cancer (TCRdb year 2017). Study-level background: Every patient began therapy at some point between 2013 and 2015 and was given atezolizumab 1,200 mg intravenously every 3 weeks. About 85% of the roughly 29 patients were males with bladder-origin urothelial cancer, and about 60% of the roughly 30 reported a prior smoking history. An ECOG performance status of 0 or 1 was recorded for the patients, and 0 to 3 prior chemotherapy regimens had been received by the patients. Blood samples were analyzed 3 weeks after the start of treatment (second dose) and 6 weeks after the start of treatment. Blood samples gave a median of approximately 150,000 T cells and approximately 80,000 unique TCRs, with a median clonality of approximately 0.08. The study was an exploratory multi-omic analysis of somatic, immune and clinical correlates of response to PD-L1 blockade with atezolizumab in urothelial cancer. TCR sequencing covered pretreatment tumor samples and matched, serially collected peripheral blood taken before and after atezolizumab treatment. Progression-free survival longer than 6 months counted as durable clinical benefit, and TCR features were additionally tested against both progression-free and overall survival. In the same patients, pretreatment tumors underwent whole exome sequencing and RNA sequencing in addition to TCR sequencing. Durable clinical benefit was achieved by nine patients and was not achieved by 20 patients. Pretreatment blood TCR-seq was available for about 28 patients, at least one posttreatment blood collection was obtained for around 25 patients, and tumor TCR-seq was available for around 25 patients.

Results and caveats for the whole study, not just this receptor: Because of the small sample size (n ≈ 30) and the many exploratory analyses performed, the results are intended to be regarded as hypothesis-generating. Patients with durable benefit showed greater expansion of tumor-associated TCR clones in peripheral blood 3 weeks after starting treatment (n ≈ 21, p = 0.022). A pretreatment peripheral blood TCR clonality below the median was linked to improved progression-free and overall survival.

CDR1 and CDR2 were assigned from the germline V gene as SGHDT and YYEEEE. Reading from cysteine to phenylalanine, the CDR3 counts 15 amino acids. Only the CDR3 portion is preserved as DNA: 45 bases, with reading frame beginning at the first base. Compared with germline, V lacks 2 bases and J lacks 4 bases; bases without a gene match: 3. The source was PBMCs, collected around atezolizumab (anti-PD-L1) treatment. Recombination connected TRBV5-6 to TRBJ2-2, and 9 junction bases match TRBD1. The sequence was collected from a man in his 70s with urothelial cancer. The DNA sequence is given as TGTGCCAGCAGCTTCGGGACAGGGAGCACCGGGGAGCTGTTTTTT. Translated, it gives CASSFGTGSTGELFF.